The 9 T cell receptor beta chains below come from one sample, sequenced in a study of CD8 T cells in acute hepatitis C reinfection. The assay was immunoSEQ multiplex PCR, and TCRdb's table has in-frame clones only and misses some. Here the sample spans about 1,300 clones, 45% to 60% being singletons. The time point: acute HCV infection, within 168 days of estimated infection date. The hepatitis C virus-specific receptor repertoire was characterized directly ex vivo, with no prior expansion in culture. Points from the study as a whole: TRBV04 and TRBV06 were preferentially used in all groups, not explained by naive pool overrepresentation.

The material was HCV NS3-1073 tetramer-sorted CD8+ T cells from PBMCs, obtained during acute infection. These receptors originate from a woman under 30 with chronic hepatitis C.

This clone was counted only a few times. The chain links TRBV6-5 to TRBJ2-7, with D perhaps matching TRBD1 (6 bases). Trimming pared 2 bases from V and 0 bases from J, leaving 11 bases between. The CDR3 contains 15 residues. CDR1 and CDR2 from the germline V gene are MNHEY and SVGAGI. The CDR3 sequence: CASSYGQGTSYEQYF. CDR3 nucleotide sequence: TGTGCCAGCAGTTACGGTCAGGGGACCTCCTACGAGCAGTACTTC.

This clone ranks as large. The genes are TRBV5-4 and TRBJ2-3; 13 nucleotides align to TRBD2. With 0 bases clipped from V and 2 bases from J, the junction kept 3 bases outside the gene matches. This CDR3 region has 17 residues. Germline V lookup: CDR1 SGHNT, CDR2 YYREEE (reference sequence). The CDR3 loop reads CASSLVTSGGFTDTQYF. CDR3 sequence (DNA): TGTGCCAGCAGCTTGGTGACTAGCGGGGGGTTCACAGATACGCAGTATTTT. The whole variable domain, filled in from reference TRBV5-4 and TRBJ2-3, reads ETGVTQSPTHLIKTRGQQVTLRCSSQSGHNTVSWYQQALGQGPQFIFQYYREEENGRGNFPPRFSGLQFPNYSSELNVNALELDDSALYLCASSLVTSGGFTDTQYFGPGTRLTVL.

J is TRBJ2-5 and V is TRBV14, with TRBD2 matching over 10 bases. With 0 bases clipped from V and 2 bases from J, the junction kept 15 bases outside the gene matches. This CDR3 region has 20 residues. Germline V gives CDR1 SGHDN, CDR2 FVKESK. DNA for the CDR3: TGTGCCAGCAGCCAAGAATGGAGCGGGGGGGCCTTCGTGGGGCAAGAGACCCAGTACTTC. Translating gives CASSQEWSGGAFVGQETQYF. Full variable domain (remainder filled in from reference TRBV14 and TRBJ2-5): EAGVTQFPSHSVIEKGQTVTLRCDPISGHDNLYWYRRVMGKEIKFLLHFVKESKQDESGMPNNRFLAERTGGTYSTLKVQPAELEDSGVYFCASSQEWSGGAFVGQETQYFGPGTRLLVL.

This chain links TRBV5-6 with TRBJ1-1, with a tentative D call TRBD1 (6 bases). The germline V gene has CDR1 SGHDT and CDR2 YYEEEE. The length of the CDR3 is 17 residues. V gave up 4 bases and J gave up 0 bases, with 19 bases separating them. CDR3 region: CASSHPGGTHMNTEAFF. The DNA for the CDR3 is TGTGCCAGCAGCCACCCGGGGGGCACCCACATGAACACTGAAGCTTTCTTT.

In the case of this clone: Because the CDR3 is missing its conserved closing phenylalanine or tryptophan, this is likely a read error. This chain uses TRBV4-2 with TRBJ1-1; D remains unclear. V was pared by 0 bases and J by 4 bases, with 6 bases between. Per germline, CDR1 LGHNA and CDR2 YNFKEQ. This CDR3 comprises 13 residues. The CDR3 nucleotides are TGTGCCAGCAGCCAAGAAGTAGGCACTGAAGCTTTCCTT. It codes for CASSQEVGTEAFL.

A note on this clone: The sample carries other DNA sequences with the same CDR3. CDR3 DNA sequence: TGCGCCAGCAGCCAAGAACCGACAGGGGTTGATGGCTACACCTTC. Protein product: CASSQEPTGVDGYTF. The chain is built from TRBV4-3 and TRBJ1-2; 8 bases align to TRBD1. Per the germline V gene, CDR1 is LGHNA and CDR2 is YSLEER. This CDR3 is 15 amino acids long. J gave up 6 bases and V 0 bases, and 6 bases lay outside the gene matches.

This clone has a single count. The CDR3 sequence is CASSYSPGLGNNEQFF. The CDR3 DNA reads TGTGCCAGCAGTTACTCTCCGGGACTAGGAAACAATGAGCAGTTCTTC. This chain joins TRBV6-6 and TRBJ2-1; 8 nucleotides agree with TRBD2. The germline gives CDR1 MNHNY, CDR2 SVGAGI (reference sequence). There are 16 residues in the CDR3. With V trimmed by 0 bases and J by 5 bases, 6 bases remained unmatched.

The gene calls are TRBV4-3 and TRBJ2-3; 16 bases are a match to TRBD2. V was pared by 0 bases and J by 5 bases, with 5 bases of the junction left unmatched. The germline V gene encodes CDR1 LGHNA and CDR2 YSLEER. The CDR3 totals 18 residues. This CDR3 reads CASSQEPGTSGGGDTQYF. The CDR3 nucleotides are TGCGCCAGCAGCCAAGAACCCGGGACTAGCGGGGGGGGAGATACGCAGTATTTT.

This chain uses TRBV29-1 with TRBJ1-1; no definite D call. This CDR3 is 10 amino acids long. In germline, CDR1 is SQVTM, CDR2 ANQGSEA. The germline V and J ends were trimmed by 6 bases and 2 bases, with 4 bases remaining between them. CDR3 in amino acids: CSVKNTEAFF. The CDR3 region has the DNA TGCAGCGTAAAAAACACTGAAGCTTTCTTT.